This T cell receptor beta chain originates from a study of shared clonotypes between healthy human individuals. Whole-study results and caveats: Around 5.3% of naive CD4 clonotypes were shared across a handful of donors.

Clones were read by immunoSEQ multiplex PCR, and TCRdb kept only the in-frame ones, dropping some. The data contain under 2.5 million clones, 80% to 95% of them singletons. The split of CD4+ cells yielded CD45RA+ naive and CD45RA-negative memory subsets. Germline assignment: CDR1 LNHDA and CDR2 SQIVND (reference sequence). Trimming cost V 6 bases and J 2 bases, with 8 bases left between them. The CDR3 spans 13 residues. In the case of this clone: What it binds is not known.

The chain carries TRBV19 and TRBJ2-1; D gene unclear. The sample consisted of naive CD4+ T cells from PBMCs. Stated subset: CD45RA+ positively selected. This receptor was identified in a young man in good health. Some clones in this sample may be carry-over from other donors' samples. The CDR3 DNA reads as TGTGCCAGTAGGGTGGGAACCTACAATGAGCAGTTCTTC. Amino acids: CASRVGTYNEQFF.